The clone carrying this T cell receptor (beta chain) occurred many times. The antigen is undetermined. This sample is part of a study of breast tumors, draining lymph nodes, adjacent tissues. Study conclusions and caveats: The data were judged consistent with most tumor T cells coming from lymph node and expanding in tumor. Tumor repertoires ranked between lymph nodes and nontumor tissue in diversity, with V and J gene preferences. The lymph node origin of tumor T cells was framed as consistent with a hypothesis, not demonstrated. Tumor and nontumor repertoires were significantly more similar in luminal-like than in basal-like breast cancer.

J gave up 7 bases and V 3 bases, and 4 bases lay outside the gene matches. The V gene's germline CDR1 is SEHNR and CDR2 FQNEAQ (reference sequence). The CDR3 runs 14 residues. One entry per CDR3 protein results from TCRdb running MiXCR on the multiplex PCR reads. The sample carries around 70,000 distinct CDR3 sequences, less than 50% recorded once. Specimen: breast tumor tissue. This clonotype was sampled from a female donor with breast cancer. Some clones in this sample may be carry-over from other donors' samples. J is TRBJ2-7 and V is TRBV7-9; 12 nucleotides align to TRBD2. CDR3 bases: TGTGCCAGCAGCTTTCTAGCGGGGGGGCAAGAGCAGTACTTC. The encoded protein is CASSFLAGGQEQYF.